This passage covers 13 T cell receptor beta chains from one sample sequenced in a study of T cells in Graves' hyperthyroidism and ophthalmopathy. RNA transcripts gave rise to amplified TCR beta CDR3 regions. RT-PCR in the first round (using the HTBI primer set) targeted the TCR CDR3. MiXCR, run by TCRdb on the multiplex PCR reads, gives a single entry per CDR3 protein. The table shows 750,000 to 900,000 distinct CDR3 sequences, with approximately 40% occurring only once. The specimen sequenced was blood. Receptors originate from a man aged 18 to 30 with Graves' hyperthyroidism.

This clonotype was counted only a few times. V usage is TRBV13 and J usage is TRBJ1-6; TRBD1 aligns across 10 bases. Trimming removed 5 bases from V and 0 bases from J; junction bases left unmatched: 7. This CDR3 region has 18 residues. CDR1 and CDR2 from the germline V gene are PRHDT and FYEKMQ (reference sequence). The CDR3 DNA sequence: TGTGCCAGCAGCCGCGGACAGGGGGTCGCCTCCTATAATTCACCCCTCCACTTT. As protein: CASSRGQGVASYNSPLHF.

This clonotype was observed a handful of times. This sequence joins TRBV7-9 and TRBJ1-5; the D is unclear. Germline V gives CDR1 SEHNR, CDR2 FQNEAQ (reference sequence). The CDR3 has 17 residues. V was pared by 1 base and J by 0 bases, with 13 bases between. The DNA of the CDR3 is TGTGCCAGCAGCTTAGGCACGGGGTTAGATAGCAATCAGCCCCAGCATTTT. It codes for CASSLGTGLDSNQPQHF. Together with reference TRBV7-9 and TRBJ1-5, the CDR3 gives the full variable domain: DTGVSQNPRHKITKRGQNVTFRCDPISEHNRLYWYRQTLGQGPEFLTYFQNEAQLEKSRLLSDRFSAERPKGSFSTLEIQRTEQGDSAMYLCASSLGTGLDSNQPQHFGDGTRLSIL.

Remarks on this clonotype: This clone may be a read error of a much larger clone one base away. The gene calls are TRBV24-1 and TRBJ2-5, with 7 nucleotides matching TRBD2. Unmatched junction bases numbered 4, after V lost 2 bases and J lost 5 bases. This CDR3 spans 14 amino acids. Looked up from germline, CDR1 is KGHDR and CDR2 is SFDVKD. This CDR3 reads CATSDCGRGETQYF. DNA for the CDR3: TGTGCCACCAGTGATTGCGGGAGAGGTGAGACCCAGTACTTC.

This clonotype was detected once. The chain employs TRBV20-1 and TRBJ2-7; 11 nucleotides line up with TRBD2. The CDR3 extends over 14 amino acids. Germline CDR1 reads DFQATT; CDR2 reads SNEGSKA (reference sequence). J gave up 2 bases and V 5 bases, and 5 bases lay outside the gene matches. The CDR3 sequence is CSAAGLADPYEQYF. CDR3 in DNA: TGCAGTGCTGCGGGACTAGCGGACCCCTACGAGCAGTACTTC.

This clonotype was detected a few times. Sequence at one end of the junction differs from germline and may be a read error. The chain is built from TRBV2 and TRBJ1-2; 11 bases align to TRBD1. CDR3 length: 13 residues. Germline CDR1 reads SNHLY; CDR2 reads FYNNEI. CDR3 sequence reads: CASSQDRGHGYTF. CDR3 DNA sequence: TGCGCCAGCAGCCAGGACAGGGGGCATGGCTACACCTTC.

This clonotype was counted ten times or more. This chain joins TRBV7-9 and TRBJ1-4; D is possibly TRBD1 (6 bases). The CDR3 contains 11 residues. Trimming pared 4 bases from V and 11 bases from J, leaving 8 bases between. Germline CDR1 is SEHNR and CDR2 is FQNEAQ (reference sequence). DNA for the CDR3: TGTGCCAGCAGCTCGCAGGGGAAACTGTTTTTT. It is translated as CASSSQGKLFF.

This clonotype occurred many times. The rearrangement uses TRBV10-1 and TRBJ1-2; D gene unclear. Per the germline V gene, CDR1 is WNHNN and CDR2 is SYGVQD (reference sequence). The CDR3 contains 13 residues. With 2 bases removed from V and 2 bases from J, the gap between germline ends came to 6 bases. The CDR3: CASSENGNYGYTF. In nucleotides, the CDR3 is TGCGCCAGCAGTGAGAACGGAAACTATGGCTACACCTTC.

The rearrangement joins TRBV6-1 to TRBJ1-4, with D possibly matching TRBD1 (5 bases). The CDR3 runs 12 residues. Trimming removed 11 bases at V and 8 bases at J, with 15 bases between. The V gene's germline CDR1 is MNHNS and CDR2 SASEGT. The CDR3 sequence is CACYGGYEKLFF. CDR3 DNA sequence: TGTGCCTGCTACGGGGGATACGAAAAACTGTTTTTT.

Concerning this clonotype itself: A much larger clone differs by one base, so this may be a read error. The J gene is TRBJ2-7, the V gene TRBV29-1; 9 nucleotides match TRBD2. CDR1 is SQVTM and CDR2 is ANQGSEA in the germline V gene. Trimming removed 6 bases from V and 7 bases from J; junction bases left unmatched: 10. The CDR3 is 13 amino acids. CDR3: CSVSGRPEGEQYF. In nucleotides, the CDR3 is TGCAGCGTCAGCGGGAGGCCGGAGGGGGAGCAGTACTTC.

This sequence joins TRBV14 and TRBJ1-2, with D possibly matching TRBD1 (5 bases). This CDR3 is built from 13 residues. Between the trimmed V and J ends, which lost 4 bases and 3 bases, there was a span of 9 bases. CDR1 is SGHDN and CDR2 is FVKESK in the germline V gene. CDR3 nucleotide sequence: TGTGCCAGCAGCCGGGACTTATACTATGGCTACACCTTC. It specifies CASSRDLYYGYTF.

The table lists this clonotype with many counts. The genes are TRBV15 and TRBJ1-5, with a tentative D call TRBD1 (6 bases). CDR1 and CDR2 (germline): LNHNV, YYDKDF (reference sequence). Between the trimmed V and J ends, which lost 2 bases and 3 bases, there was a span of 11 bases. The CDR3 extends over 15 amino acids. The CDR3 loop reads CATSRPTGVNQPQHF. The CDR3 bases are TGTGCCACCAGCAGACCGACAGGAGTCAATCAGCCCCAGCATTTT.

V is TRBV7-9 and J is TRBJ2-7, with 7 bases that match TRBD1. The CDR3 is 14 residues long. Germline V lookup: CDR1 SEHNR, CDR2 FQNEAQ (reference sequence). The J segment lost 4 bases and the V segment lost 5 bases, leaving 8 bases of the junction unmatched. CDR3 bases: TGTGCCAGCAGCCATCGGGACAGCGCATACGAGCAGTACTTC. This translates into CASSHRDSAYEQYF.

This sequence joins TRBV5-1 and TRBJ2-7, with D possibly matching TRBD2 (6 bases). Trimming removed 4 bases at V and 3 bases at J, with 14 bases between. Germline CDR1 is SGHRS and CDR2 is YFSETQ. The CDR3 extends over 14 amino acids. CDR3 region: CASSGERGLYEQYF. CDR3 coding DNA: TGCGCCAGCAGCGGGGAAAGGGGACTCTACGAGCAGTACTTC. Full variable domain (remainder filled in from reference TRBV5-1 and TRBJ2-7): KAGVTQTPRYLIKTRGQQVTLSCSPISGHRSVSWYQQTPGQGLQFLFEYFSETQRNKGNFPGRFSGRQFSNSRSEMNVSTLELGDSALYLCASSGERGLYEQYFGPGTRLTVT.